Listed here are 3 T cell receptor beta chains from one sample, sequenced in a study of cytomegalovirus exposure and HLA in healthy donors. The PCR had 60 Vbeta and 13 Jbeta primers. Using immunoSEQ multiplex PCR, the repertoire was profiled, and TCRdb retains in-frame clones only, with some absent. The sample includes fewer than 250,000 clones, 70% to 85% of them seen just once. Input material: PBMCs. These TCRs come from a male donor in good health and CMV-seronegative.

The gene calls are TRBV23-1 and TRBJ2-7, with D tentatively TRBD2 (5 bases). TRBV23-1 counts as an open reading frame of uncertain function. Trimming left V 3 bases short and J 9 bases short, with 27 bases between. The CDR3 totals 17 residues. For the CDR3, the DNA is TGCGCCAGCAGTCATGACCCCCCTTCTCCGCAGACGAGCGGGCAGTACTTC. It is translated as CASSHDPPSPQTSGQYF.

With respect to this clone: One end of the junction does not line up with germline, which may come from a read error. The rearrangement uses TRBV7-9 and TRBJ2-2, with D hard to call. The CDR3 has 14 amino acids. The germline V gene encodes CDR1 SEHNR and CDR2 FQNEAQ (reference sequence). CDR3 nucleotide sequence: TGTTCCAGCAGCTTCGAGTCGAACACCGGGGAGCTGTTTTTT. Protein sequence: CSSSFESNTGELFF. The complete variable domain, with remaining parts taken from reference TRBV7-9 and TRBJ2-2, reads DTGVSQNPRHKITKRGQNVTFRCDPISEHNRLYWYRQTLGQGPEFLTYFQNEAQLEKSRLLSDRFSAERPKGSFSTLEIQRTEQGDSAMYLCSSSFESNTGELFFGEGSRLTVL.

In its sample, this clone was seen a few times. In the same sample, other DNA sequences code for this CDR3. The rearrangement links TRBV27 to TRBJ2-7, with D possibly being TRBD1 (6 bases). Germline V gives CDR1 MNHEY, CDR2 SMNVEV (reference sequence). The CDR3 loop spans 13 amino acids. V was shortened by 5 bases and J by 0 bases, with 8 bases between the two germline ends. This CDR3 is CASSPDSSYEQYF. The CDR3 DNA follows: TGTGCCAGCAGTCCGGACAGCTCCTACGAGCAGTACTTC.